This TCR beta chain was identified during a study of TIL therapy for anti-PD-1-resistant metastatic lung cancer (dated by TCRdb to about 2021). Regarding the complete study: A median age of approximately 50 years (range roughly 35-75) and a median tumor PD-L1 proportion score of roughly 5.8% were recorded among enrolled patients. Most of the cohort had lung adenocarcinoma, including a few EGFR-mutant tumors and two ALK-rearranged tumors, and half of the patients were either current or former smokers. T cell receptor beta sequencing of tumor and peripheral blood was used to follow clonotypes across the tumor, the expanded TIL product and serial blood samples. A median non-synonymous tumor mutation burden of under 1.9 mutations per megabase was determined across the cohort by whole-exome sequencing. What the work shows at the level of the full study, not this receptor alone: Higher clonality and lower diversity were observed in expanded TIL cultures than in baseline intratumoral T cells (median clonality about 6% vs 30%, p < 0.0001). The cohort was highly selected, including more treatment-naive, never-smoker and oncogene-addicted patients than is typical, which limits generalizability. The study protocol defined all tumor marker inferences as exploratory. TIL culture showed high clonal turnover, with many enriched product clones undetected in the baseline tumor, suggesting clonal contraction rather than faithful expansion.

The immunoSEQ v3 hsTCRB kit was used to amplify TCR beta CDR3 regions from genomic DNA through bias-controlled multiplex PCR. TCR libraries were sequenced on an Illumina NextSeq 500 to approximately 2 million read pairs for survey level or roughly 4.5-6.5 million for deep level. The source study handled its data this way. The immunoSEQ Analyzer software assigned V, D and J genes, filtered out non-productive sequences, and reported clonality. Repertoires were compared by productive Simpson clonality and by the Morisita overlap index of productive TRB rearrangements between infused TIL and blood. The clones in this table, taken by TCRdb from immuneACCESS, are in-frame only. Not every clone is retained; where verified, under half of the shortfall comes from an unresolved V gene, and the cause of the rest is unknown. Clonal size and the V and J genes are those of that table, whereas D and trimming came from the DNA. This sample gives tens of thousands of clones in total; just over 70% of them show up just once. The ten largest make up less than 6.5% of the sample.

Of note for this clone: Which antigen it targets is not known. No much larger clonotype is one base removed from it; base qualities were not supplied.

From its cysteine to its phenylalanine, the CDR3 spans 15 amino acids. This entry keeps only the CDR3 DNA: 45 bases, framed from base 1. The germline V gene (reference sequence) yields MNHEY for CDR1 and SMNVEV for CDR2. At the junction V is shortened by 4 bases and J by 3 bases, with 10 bases in between. This sample's time point label indicates: pre-treatment sample, taken before nivolumab and TIL therapy. Baseline tumor samples were excised metastases, mostly pleural nodules or supraclavicular lymph nodes, from the same resection used to grow TIL. Tumors were harvested before any PD-1/PD-L1 blockade; patients then received nivolumab, and those progressing received lymphodepletion, expanded TIL infusion and IL-2. A phase I trial run at two centers enrolled adults with stage 4 NSCLC between 2017 and 2020. The samples were drawn from an open-label, single-arm phase I trial testing tumor-infiltrating lymphocyte therapy combined with nivolumab in advanced non-small cell lung cancer. Portions of each resected tumor were snap-frozen in liquid nitrogen and were stored at -80 degrees C. Tumor regions of interest were selected on H&E sections using laser-capture macrodissection, ground into roughly 15 mg aliquots, and extracted using Qiagen Allprep kits.

The TCR comes from a person aged 25 to 80 with non-small cell lung cancer. The material sequenced was tumor tissue, taken at baseline. The rearranged segments are TRBV27 and TRBJ2-6; the best D guess is TRBD1, with 6 bases matching. The DNA sequence is TGTGCCAGCAGTTCACAGGGCTTTGGGGCCAACGTCCTGACTTTC. Its protein is CASSSQGFGANVLTF.